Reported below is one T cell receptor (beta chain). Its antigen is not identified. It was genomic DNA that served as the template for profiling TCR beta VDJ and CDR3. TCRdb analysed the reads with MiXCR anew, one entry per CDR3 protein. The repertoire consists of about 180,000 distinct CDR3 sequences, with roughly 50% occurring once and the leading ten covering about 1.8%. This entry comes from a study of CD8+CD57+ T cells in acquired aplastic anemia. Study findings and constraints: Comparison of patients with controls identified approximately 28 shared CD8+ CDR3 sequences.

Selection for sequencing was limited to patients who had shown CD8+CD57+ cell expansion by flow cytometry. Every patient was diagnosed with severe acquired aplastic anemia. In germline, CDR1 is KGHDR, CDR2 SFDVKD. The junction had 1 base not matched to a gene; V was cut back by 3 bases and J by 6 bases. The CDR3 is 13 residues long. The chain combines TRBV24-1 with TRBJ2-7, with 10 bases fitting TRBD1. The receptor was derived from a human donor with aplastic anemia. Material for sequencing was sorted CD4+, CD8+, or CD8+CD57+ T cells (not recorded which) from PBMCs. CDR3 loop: CATSDDRGLEQYF. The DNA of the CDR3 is TGTGCCACCAGTGATGACAGGGGGCTCGAGCAGTACTTC.